The 20 T cell receptor beta chains given below trace back to one sample, sequenced in a study of T cells in Graves' hyperthyroidism and ophthalmopathy. Amplification targeted TCR beta CDR3 regions from RNA transcripts. TCR CDR3 underwent first-round RT-PCR with the HTBI primer set. TCRdb analysed the multiplex PCR reads with MiXCR anew, one entry per CDR3 protein. The sample lists 700,000 or so distinct CDR3 sequences; about 16% were seen once. Source material: blood. Receptors originate from a man younger than 30 with Graves' hyperthyroidism.

The table lists this clonotype with a few counts. The chain carries TRBV2 and TRBJ1-4; D might be TRBD1 (6 bases). This CDR3 is built from 12 residues. The germline V and J ends were trimmed by 9 bases and 6 bases, with 11 bases remaining between them. Per the germline V gene, CDR1 is SNHLY and CDR2 is FYNNEI. As DNA, the CDR3 is TGTGCCAGGCGGCGGGGGCATGAAAAACTGTTTTTT. Protein sequence: CARRRGHEKLFF. The entire variable domain, with the rest obtained from reference TRBV2 and TRBJ1-4, is as follows: EPEVTQTPSHQVTQMGQEVILRCVPISNHLYFYWYRQILGQKVEFLVSFYNNEISEKSEIFDDQFSVERPDGSNFTLKIRSTKLEDSAMYFCARRRGHEKLFFGSGTQLSVL.

Details on this clonotype: It may be a read error: a sequence one base away is much more abundant. As DNA, the CDR3 is TGCAGCGTTCGGAGACTGAGAGAGACCCAGTACTTC. Encoded protein: CSVRRLRETQYF. The chain couples TRBV29-1 to TRBJ2-5; D is unclear. Deletions cut 5 bases from V and 4 bases from J, with 11 bases between. Germline lookup yields CDR1 SQVTM and CDR2 ANQGSEA. The CDR3 spans 12 residues.

This clonotype appeared many times. This sequence joins TRBV6-2 or TRBV6-3 and TRBJ2-7; tentative D call: TRBD2 (5 bases). V was clipped by 3 bases and J by 4 bases, with 16 bases between them. The germline V gene has CDR1 MNHEY and CDR2 SVGEGT. The CDR3 length is 15 residues. Here the CDR3 reads CASSYRNTGWYEQYF. CDR3 sequence (DNA): TGTGCCAGCAGTTATCGAAATACGGGGTGGTACGAGCAGTACTTC.

About this clonotype itself: A single base separates this from a much larger clone, so it may be a read error. The chain links TRBV13 to TRBJ2-1; 11 positions match TRBD2. CDR1 is PRHDT and CDR2 is FYEKMQ in the germline V gene (reference sequence). The length of the CDR3 is 14 residues. The CDR3 is CASRIAGGPIEQLF. The DNA of the CDR3 is TGTGCCAGCAGAATAGCGGGAGGGCCTATTGAGCAGCTCTTC.

The chain recombines TRBV4-1 with TRBJ1-3; D gene unclear. V gave up 4 bases and J gave up 4 bases, with 17 bases separating them. The CDR3 has 16 amino acids. Per the germline V gene, CDR1 is MGHRA and CDR2 is YSYEKL. The CDR3 spells CASSLFLMSLGNTIYF. CDR3 nucleotide sequence: TGCGCCAGCAGCCTGTTCTTAATGAGCCTGGGAAACACCATATATTTT.

The chain couples TRBV27 to TRBJ2-3, with D unresolved. The CDR3 has 14 amino acids. With 8 bases removed from V and 2 bases from J, the gap between germline ends came to 14 bases. Germline CDR1 and CDR2: MNHEY and SMNVEV (reference sequence). CDR3 in DNA: TGTGCCAGCGGCTTAGGTTTAGTCACAGATACGCAGTATTTT. It translates to CASGLGLVTDTQYF.

The chain carries TRBV27 and TRBJ1-4, with TRBD1 as a possible D gene (5 bases). V lost 5 bases, J lost 10 bases, and 14 bases lay in between. The CDR3 is made up of 13 amino acids. In germline, CDR1 is MNHEY, CDR2 SMNVEV (reference sequence). DNA of the CDR3: TGTGCCAGCAGTGGGCAGGGCCGCGGAAAACTGTTTTTT. Encoded protein: CASSGQGRGKLFF.

This clonotype has just a few counts. CDR3 in DNA: TGTGCCAGCAGCTTATTGCCGGGACAGGGGGCGAGTGGGGCCAACGTCCTGACTTTC. The encoded protein is CASSLLPGQGASGANVLTF. The rearrangement uses TRBV7-7 and TRBJ2-6; TRBD1 aligns across 12 bases. Germline V gene sequence: CDR1 SSHAT, CDR2 FNYEAQ (reference sequence). The length of the CDR3 is 19 residues. The V segment lost 2 bases and the J segment 3 bases; nucleotides outside the gene matches: 8.

This clonotype was observed a handful of times. This chain joins TRBV29-1 and TRBJ2-4; 8 bases map to TRBD2. This CDR3 spans 17 amino acids. Looked up from germline, CDR1 is SQVTM and CDR2 is ANQGSEA. Trimming at V came to 7 bases and at J to 0 bases, leaving 14 bases not matched to a gene. In nucleotides, the CDR3 is TGCAGCGCCCCAGAGGCGGGAGGTAGATTAGCCAAAAACATTCAGTACTTC. Protein product: CSAPEAGGRLAKNIQYF. Full variable domain (outside the CDR3, taken from reference TRBV29-1 and TRBJ2-4): SAVISQKPSRDICQRGTSLTIQCQVDSQVTMMFWYRQQPGQSLTLIATANQGSEATYESGFVIDKFPISRPNLTFSTLTVSNMSPEDSSIYLCSAPEAGGRLAKNIQYFGAGTRLSVL.

This clonotype has more than one count but fewer than ten. The chain employs TRBV15 and TRBJ2-1; a possible D gene is TRBD1 (6 bases). The CDR3 loop spans 15 amino acids. Germline CDR1 LNHNV, CDR2 YYDKDF (reference sequence). V gave up 1 base and J gave up 4 bases, with 11 bases separating them. CDR3 sequence: CATSRAVGTYNEQFF. CDR3 nucleotides: TGTGCCACCAGCAGAGCCGTGGGGACATACAATGAGCAGTTCTTC.

V gene TRBV7-2 combines with J gene TRBJ2-1, with D possibly being TRBD1 (6 bases). The germline V gene encodes CDR1 SGHTA and CDR2 FQGNSA. The CDR3 covers 16 residues. The V end lost 5 bases, the J end lost 0 bases, and 14 bases lay between the germline ends. The CDR3 DNA follows: TGTGCCAGCAGCGCAGGGCCAGGGGCCTCCTACAATGAGCAGTTCTTC. Residues: CASSAGPGASYNEQFF.

Only a few counts were recorded for this clonotype. The chain uses TRBV29-1 and TRBJ2-4, with TRBD2 identical over 7 bases. Germline trimming cut 6 bases from V and 7 bases from J; bases unmatched to any gene: 12. This CDR3 comprises 14 residues. Germline values: CDR1 SQVTM, CDR2 ANQGSEA. CDR3 loop: CSVKPRERANIQYF. The CDR3 bases are TGCAGCGTCAAACCGCGGGAGAGGGCGAACATTCAGTACTTC. Filled out from reference TRBV29-1 and TRBJ2-4, the complete variable domain reads SAVISQKPSRDICQRGTSLTIQCQVDSQVTMMFWYRQQPGQSLTLIATANQGSEATYESGFVIDKFPISRPNLTFSTLTVSNMSPEDSSIYLCSVKPRERANIQYFGAGTRLSVL.

This clonotype has a count of ten or more. The chain recombines TRBV18 with TRBJ2-7, with 12 bases that match TRBD1. CDR3 length equals 15 residues. With 3 bases clipped from V and 6 bases from J, the junction kept 6 bases outside the gene matches. In germline, CDR1 is KGHSH, CDR2 LQKENI. CDR3 DNA sequence: TGTGCCAGCTCACCCGAGCTGGGACAGGGGGCCGAGCAGTACTTC. Amino acid sequence: CASSPELGQGAEQYF.

This clonotype has more than one count but fewer than ten. The chain uses TRBV19 and TRBJ1-5, with D unresolved. With 4 bases removed from V and 4 bases from J, the gap between germline ends came to 11 bases. The CDR3 contains 14 residues. CDR1 and CDR2 (germline): LNHDA, SQIVND (reference sequence). CDR3 region: CASSTPRVNQPQHF. CDR3 nucleotides: TGTGCCAGTAGTACCCCTCGAGTTAATCAGCCCCAGCATTTT.

This clonotype was detected a few times. The chain is built from TRBV6-2 or TRBV6-3 and TRBJ2-7, with D possibly being TRBD1 (6 bases). V lost 2 bases to trimming and J lost 4 bases, with 18 bases between them. The germline gives CDR1 MNHEY, CDR2 SVGEGT. The CDR3 has 16 amino acids. CDR3 residues: CASSYHGDTFPYEQYF. The CDR3 region has the DNA TGTGCCAGCAGTTACCACGGGGACACCTTTCCTTACGAGCAGTACTTC.

The table lists this clonotype with many counts. The chain has TRBV28 and TRBJ2-5, with 7 bases aligning to TRBD2. After removal of 3 bases from V and 1 base from J, the junction contained 5 bases not matched to a gene. The germline gives CDR1 MDHEN, CDR2 SYDVKM. This CDR3 spans 15 amino acids. For the CDR3, the DNA is TGTGCCAGCAGTTTCCTCCCTAGCGGCCAAGAGACCCAGTACTTC. It specifies CASSFLPSGQETQYF.

The chain employs TRBV7-9 and TRBJ2-3; D not certain. This CDR3 contains 13 residues. The germline V and J ends were trimmed by 5 bases and 3 bases, with 9 bases remaining between them. Germline CDR1 and CDR2: SEHNR and FQNEAQ (reference sequence). The CDR3 region has the DNA TGTGCCAGCAGCCGCCTACAGACAGATACGCAGTATTTT. Translating it yields CASSRLQTDTQYF. Full variable domain (missing parts from reference TRBV7-9 and TRBJ2-3): DTGVSQNPRHKITKRGQNVTFRCDPISEHNRLYWYRQTLGQGPEFLTYFQNEAQLEKSRLLSDRFSAERPKGSFSTLEIQRTEQGDSAMYLCASSRLQTDTQYFGPGTRLTVL.

The rearrangement joins TRBV25-1 to TRBJ2-1, with TRBD1 matching over 10 bases. After removal of 2 bases from V and 7 bases from J, the junction contained 11 bases not matched to a gene. CDR3 length: 17 residues. CDR1 and CDR2 (germline): MGHDK, SYGVNS. In DNA, the CDR3 is TGTGCCAGCAGTGAAGGGGCCGGGACAGGGGTACGGAATGAGCAGTTCTTC. It is translated as CASSEGAGTGVRNEQFF.

The rearrangement uses TRBV7-9 and TRBJ1-2, with D hard to call. The V gene lost 4 bases and the J gene lost 8 bases, with 11 bases spanning the gap. CDR1 and CDR2 (germline): SEHNR, FQNEAQ (reference sequence). The CDR3 runs 12 residues. The CDR3 spells CASSSNVHGYTF. CDR3 sequence (DNA): TGTGCCAGCAGCTCCAACGTGCACGGCTACACCTTC.

On this clonotype: Being one base from a much bigger clone, this may be a read error. The chain couples TRBV6-1 to TRBJ2-7; TRBD1 might be the D (5 bases). This CDR3 has 12 amino acids. CDR1 and CDR2 (germline): MNHNS, SASEGT. The CDR3 is CASRNRFYKQYF. The CDR3 bases are TGTGCCAGCAGAAACAGGTTCTACAAGCAGTACTTC.